A single sample gave rise to the 3 T cell receptor beta chains below, sequenced in a study of shared clonotypes between healthy human individuals. Here immunoSEQ multiplex PCR was the method, and the copy in TCRdb shows in-frame clones only, minus some. The data hold 980,000 or so clones, with about three quarters observed a single time. Sample: memory CD4+ T cells sorted from blood. The subset is: CD45RA-negative fraction. These receptors all come from a man younger than 35 in good health.

This rearrangement joins TRBV18 to TRBJ1-2, with 9 bases that match TRBD1. The CDR3 covers 13 residues. V lost 6 bases and J lost 2; bases outside the gene matches: 1. Germline CDR1 and CDR2: KGHSH and LQKENI. CDR3 loop: CASSDRGNYGYTF. CDR3 sequence (DNA): TGTGCCAGCTCTGACAGGGGGAACTATGGCTACACCTTC.

Only a few counts were recorded for this clone. The sample carries other DNA sequences with the same CDR3. The chain recombines TRBV18 with TRBJ2-6; D is unresolved. V was shortened by 2 bases and J by 1 base, with 0 bases between the two germline ends. Germline-derived CDR1 and CDR2 are KGHSH and LQKENI. This CDR3 contains 13 residues. The CDR3 is CASSPSGANVLTF. The CDR3 DNA is TGTGCCAGCTCACCATCTGGGGCCAACGTCCTGACTTTC.

The chain recombines TRBV2 with TRBJ1-6, with D hard to call. Trimming stripped 7 bases from V and 2 bases from J, with 12 bases between. CDR3 length equals 15 residues. Germline loops: CDR1 SNHLY, CDR2 FYNNEI. In nucleotides, the CDR3 is TGTGCCAGCAACCCCCAAGGGACCTATAATTCACCCCTCCACTTT. The encoded protein is CASNPQGTYNSPLHF.